This T cell receptor beta chain was recorded in a study of identical twins. TCRdb analysed the 5' RACE reads with MiXCR anew, one entry per CDR3 protein. The data show 240,000 or so distinct CDR3 sequences, roughly an eighth seen once. This clonotype showed up just a few times. The V end lost 8 bases, the J end lost 9 bases, and 17 bases lay between the germline ends. Looked up from germline, CDR1 is LNHNV and CDR2 is YYDKDF (reference sequence). The CDR3 loop spans 13 amino acids. These sequences were also reported in another study, on yellow fever vaccine responses in identical twins.

Material for sequencing was memory (CD45RO+) T cells sorted from blood. The chain employs TRBV15 and TRBJ2-1; TRBD2 is a possible D gene (6 bases). The clonotype was recovered from a woman younger than 30 in good health. This chain's CDR3 is CATSRDPGGEQFF. The CDR3 DNA reads TGTGCCACCTCCCGGGACCCCGGGGGTGAGCAGTTCTTC. The entire variable domain, with the rest obtained from reference TRBV15 and TRBJ2-1, is as follows: DAMVIQNPRYQVTQFGKPVTLSCSQTLNHNVMYWYQQKSSQAPKLLFHYYDKDFNNEADTPDNFQSRRPNTSFCFLDIRSPGLGDTAMYLCATSRDPGGEQFFGPGTRLTVL.